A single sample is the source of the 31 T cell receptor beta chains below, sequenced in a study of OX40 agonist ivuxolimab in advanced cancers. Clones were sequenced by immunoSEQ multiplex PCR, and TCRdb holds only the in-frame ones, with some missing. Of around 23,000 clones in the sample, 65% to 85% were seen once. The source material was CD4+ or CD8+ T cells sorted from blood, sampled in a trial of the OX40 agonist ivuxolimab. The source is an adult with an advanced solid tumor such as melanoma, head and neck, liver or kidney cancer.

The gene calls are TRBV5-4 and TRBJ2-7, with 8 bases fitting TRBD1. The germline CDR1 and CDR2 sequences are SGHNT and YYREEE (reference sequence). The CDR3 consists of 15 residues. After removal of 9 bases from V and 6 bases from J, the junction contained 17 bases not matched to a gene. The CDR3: CAIGQGRLAGSEQYF. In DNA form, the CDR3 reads TGTGCCATCGGACAGGGTAGACTTGCCGGCAGCGAGCAGTACTTC.

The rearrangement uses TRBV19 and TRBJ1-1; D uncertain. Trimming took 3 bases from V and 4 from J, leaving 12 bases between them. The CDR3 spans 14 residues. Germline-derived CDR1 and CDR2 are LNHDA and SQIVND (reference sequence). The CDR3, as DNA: TGTGCCAGTAGTATGGTCCGGGTGGGCACTGAAGCTTTCTTT. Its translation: CASSMVRVGTEAFF.

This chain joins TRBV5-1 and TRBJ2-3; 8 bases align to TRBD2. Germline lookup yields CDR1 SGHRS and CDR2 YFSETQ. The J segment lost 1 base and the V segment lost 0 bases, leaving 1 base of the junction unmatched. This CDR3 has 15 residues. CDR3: CASSLVGGGTDTQYF. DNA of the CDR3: TGCGCCAGCAGCTTGGTCGGGGGGGGCACAGATACGCAGTATTTT.

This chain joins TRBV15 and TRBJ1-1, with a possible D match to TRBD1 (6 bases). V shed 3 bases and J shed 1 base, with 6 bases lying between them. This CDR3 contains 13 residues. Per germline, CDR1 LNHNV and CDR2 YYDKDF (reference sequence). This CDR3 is CATSRTGNTEAFF. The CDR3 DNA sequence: TGTGCCACCAGCAGGACAGGGAACACTGAAGCTTTCTTT.

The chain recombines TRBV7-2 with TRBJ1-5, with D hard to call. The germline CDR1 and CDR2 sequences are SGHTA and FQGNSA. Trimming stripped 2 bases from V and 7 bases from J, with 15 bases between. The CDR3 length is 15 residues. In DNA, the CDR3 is TGTGCCAGCAGCTTAAGCCGTATTCTTGCCCAGCCCCAGCATTTT. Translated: CASSLSRILAQPQHF. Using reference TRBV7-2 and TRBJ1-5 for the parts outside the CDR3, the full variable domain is GAGVSQSPSNKVTEKGKDVELRCDPISGHTALYWYRQSLGQGLEFLIYFQGNSAPDKSGLPSDRFSAERTGGSVSTLTIQRTQQEDSAVYLCASSLSRILAQPQHFGDGTRLSIL.

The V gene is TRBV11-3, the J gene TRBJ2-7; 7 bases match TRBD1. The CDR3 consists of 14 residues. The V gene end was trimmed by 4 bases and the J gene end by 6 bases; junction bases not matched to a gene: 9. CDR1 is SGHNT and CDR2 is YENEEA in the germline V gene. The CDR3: CASSSLDREFEQYF. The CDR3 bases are TGTGCCAGCAGCTCCCTAGACAGGGAGTTCGAGCAGTACTTC. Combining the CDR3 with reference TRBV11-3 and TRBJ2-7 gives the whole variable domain EAGVVQSPRYKIIEKKQPVAFWCNPISGHNTLYWYLQNLGQGPELLIRYENEEAVDDSQLPKDRFSAERLKGVDSTLKIQPAELGDSAVYLCASSSLDREFEQYFGPGTRLTVT.

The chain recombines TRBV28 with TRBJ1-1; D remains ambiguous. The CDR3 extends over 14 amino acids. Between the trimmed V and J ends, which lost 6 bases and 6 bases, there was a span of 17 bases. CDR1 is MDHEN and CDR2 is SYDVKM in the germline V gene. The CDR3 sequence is CASRVNQGYAEAFF. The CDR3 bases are TGTGCCAGCAGGGTCAATCAAGGCTACGCTGAAGCTTTCTTT.

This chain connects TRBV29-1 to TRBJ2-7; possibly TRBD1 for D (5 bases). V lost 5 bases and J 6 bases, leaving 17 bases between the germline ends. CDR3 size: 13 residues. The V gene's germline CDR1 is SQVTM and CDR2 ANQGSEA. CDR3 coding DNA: TGCAGCGTTCCCAAGGGGTCCGTCGGCGAGCAGTACTTC. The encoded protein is CSVPKGSVGEQYF.

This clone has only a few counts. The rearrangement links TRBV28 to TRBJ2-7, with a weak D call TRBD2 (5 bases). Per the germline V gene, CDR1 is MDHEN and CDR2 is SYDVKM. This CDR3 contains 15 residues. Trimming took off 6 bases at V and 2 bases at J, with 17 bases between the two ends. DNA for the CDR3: TGTGCCAGCAGCCCACCGGGTCTGCGGGCCTACGAGCAGTACTTC. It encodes CASSPPGLRAYEQYF.

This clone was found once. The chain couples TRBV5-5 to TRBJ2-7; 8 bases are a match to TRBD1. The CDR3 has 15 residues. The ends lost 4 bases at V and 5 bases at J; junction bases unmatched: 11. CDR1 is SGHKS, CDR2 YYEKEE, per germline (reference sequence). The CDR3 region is CASSLLPTGGDEQYF. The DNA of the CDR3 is TGTGCCAGCAGCCTACTCCCAACAGGGGGTGACGAGCAGTACTTC.

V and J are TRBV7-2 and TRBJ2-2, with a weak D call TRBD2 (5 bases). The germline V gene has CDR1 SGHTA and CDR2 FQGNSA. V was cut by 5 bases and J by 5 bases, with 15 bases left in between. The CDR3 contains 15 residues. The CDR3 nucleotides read TGTGCCAGCAGCACACTAGGAGGTAGAACCGGGGAGCTGTTTTTT. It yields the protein CASSTLGGRTGELFF.

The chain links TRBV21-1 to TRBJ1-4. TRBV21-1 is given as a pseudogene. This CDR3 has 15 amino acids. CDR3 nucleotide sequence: TGTGCCAGCAGCGAACGGGACGGGATTAATGAAAAACTGTTTTTT. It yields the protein CASSERDGINEKLFF.

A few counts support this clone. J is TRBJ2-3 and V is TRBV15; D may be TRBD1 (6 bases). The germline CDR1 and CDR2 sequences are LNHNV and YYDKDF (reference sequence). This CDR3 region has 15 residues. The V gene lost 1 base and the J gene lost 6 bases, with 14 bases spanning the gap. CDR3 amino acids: CATSRGGQGMDTQYF. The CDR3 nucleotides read TGTGCCACCAGCAGAGGAGGCCAGGGGATGGATACGCAGTATTTT. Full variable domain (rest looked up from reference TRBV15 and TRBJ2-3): DAMVIQNPRYQVTQFGKPVTLSCSQTLNHNVMYWYQQKSSQAPKLLFHYYDKDFNNEADTPDNFQSRRPNTSFCFLDIRSPGLGDTAMYLCATSRGGQGMDTQYFGPGTRLTVL.

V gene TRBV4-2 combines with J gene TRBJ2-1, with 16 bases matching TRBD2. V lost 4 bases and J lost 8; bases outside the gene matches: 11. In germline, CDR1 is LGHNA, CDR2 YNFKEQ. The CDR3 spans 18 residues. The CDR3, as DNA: TGTGCCAGCAGCCTTCAGACGGGACTAGCGGGAGGGCCGTATGAGCAGTTCTTC. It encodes CASSLQTGLAGGPYEQFF.

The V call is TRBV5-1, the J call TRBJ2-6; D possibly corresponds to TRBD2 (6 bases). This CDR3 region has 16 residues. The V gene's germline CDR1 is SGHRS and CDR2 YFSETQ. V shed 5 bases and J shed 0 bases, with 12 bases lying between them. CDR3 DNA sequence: TGCGCCAGCAGGTTTGCCGGGAGCTCTGGGGCCAACGTCCTGACTTTC. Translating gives CASRFAGSSGANVLTF.

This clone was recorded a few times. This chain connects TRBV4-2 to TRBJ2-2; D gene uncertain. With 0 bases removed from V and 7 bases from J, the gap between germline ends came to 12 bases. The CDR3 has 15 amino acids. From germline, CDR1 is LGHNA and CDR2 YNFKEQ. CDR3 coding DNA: TGTGCCAGCAGCCAAGAAGTAGGAGCGATCGGGGAGCTGTTTTTT. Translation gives CASSQEVGAIGELFF.

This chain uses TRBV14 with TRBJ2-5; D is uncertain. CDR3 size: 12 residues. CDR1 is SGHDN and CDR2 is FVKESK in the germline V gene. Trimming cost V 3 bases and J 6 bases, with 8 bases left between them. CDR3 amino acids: CASSQVPKTQYF. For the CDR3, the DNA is TGTGCCAGCAGCCAGGTTCCAAAGACCCAGTACTTC.

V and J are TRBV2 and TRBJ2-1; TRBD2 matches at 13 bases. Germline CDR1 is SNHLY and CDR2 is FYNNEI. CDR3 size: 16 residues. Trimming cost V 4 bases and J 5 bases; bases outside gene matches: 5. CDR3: CASSARGLAGDNEQFF. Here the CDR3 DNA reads TGTGCCAGCAGTGCGCGAGGACTAGCGGGAGACAATGAGCAGTTCTTC. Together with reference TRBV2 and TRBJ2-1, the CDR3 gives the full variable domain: EPEVTQTPSHQVTQMGQEVILRCVPISNHLYFYWYRQILGQKVEFLVSFYNNEISEKSEIFDDQFSVERPDGSNFTLKIRSTKLEDSAMYFCASSARGLAGDNEQFFGPGTRLTVL.

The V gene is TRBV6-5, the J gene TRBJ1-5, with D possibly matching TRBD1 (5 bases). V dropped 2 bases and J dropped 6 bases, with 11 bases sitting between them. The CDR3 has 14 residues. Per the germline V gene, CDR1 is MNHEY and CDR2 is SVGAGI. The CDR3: CASSYDTGGQPQHF. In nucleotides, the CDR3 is TGTGCCAGCAGTTACGACACAGGCGGTCAGCCCCAGCATTTT.

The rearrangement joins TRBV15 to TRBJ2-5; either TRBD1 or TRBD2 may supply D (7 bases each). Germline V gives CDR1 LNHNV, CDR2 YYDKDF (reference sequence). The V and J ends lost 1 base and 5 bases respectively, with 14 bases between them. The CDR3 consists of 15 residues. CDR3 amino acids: CATSRVNRGGETQYF. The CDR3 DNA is TGTGCCACCAGCAGAGTTAACAGGGGAGGGGAGACCCAGTACTTC.

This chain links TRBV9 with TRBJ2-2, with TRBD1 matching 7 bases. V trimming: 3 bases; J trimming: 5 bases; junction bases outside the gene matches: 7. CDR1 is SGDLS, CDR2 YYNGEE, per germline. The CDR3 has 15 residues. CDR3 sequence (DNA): TGTGCCAGCAGCGGCCGACAGGGTGGGACCGGGGAGCTGTTTTTT. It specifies CASSGRQGGTGELFF.

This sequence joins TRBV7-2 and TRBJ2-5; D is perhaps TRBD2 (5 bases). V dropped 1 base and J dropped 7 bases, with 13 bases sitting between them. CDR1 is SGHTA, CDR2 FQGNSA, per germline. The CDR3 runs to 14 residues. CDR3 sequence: CASSLGRGLGTQYF. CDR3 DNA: TGTGCCAGCAGCTTAGGGCGCGGGTTAGGGACCCAGTACTTC. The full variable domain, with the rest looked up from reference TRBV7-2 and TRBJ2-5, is GAGVSQSPSNKVTEKGKDVELRCDPISGHTALYWYRQSLGQGLEFLIYFQGNSAPDKSGLPSDRFSAERTGGSVSTLTIQRTQQEDSAVYLCASSLGRGLGTQYFGPGTRLLVL.

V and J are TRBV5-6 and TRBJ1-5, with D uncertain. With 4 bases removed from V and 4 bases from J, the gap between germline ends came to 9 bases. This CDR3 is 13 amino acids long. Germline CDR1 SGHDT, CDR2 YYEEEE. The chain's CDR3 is CASSRTYNQPQHF. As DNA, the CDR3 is TGTGCCAGCAGCCGAACTTATAATCAGCCCCAGCATTTT.

In DNA form, the CDR3 reads TGTGCCAGTAGTATAGCGGGGTTTGACACTGAAGCTTTCTTT. Protein product: CASSIAGFDTEAFF. The chain is built from TRBV19 and TRBJ1-1; D is ambiguous. The V gene's germline CDR1 is LNHDA and CDR2 SQIVND (reference sequence). The CDR3 sequence is 14 residues long. V was cut by 1 base and J by 3 bases, with 9 bases left in between. Supplemented by reference TRBV19 and TRBJ1-1, the full variable domain reads DGGITQSPKYLFRKEGQNVTLSCEQNLNHDAMYWYRQDPGQGLRLIYYSQIVNDFQKGDIAEGYSVSREKKESFPLTVTSAQKNPTAFYLCASSIAGFDTEAFFGQGTRLTVV.

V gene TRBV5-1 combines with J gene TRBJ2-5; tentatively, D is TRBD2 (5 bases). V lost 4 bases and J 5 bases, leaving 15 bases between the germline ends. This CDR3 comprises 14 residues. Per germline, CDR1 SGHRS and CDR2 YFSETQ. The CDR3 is CASSPGLLRETQYF. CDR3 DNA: TGCGCCAGCAGCCCTGGACTTCTCCGCGAGACCCAGTACTTC.

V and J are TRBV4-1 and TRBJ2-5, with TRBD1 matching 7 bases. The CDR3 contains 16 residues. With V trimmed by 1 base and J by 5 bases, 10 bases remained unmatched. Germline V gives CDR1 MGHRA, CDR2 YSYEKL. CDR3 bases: TGCGCCAGCAGCCAAGCTGCTAGGGGGCGTCATGAGACCCAGTACTTC. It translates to CASSQAARGRHETQYF.

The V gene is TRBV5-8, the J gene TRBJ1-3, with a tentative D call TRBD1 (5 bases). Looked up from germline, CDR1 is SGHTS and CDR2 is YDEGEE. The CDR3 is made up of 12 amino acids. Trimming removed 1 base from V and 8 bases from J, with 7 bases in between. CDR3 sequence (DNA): TGTGCCAGCAGCTTGAAGGGGCACACCATATATTTT. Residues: CASSLKGHTIYF.

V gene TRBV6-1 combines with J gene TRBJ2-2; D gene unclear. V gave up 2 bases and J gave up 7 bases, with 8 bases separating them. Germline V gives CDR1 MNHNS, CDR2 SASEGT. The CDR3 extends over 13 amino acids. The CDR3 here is CASSERKNGELFF. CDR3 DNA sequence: TGTGCCAGCAGTGAACGTAAAAACGGGGAGCTGTTTTTT.

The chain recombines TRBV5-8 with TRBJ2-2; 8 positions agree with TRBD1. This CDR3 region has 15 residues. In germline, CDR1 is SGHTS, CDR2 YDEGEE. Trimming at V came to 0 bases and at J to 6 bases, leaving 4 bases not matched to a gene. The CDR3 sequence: CASSLGGQGSGELFF. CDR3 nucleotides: TGTGCCAGCAGCTTGGGTGGACAGGGTTCCGGGGAGCTGTTTTTT.

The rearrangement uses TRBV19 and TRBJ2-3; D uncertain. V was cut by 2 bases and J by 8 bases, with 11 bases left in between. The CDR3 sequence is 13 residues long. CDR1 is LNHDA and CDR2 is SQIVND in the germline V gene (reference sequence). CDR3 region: CASSILDFGTQYF. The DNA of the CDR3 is TGTGCCAGTAGTATACTAGATTTCGGTACGCAGTATTTT. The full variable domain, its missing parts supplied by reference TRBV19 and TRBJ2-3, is DGGITQSPKYLFRKEGQNVTLSCEQNLNHDAMYWYRQDPGQGLRLIYYSQIVNDFQKGDIAEGYSVSREKKESFPLTVTSAQKNPTAFYLCASSILDFGTQYFGPGTRLTVL.

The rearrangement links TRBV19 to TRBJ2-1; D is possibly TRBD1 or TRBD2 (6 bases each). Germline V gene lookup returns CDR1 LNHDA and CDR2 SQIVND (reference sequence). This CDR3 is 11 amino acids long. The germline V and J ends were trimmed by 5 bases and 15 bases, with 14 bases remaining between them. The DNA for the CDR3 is TGTGCCAGTAGTCTGAAGGGGGGCTGGTTCTTC. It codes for CASSLKGGWFF.